This T cell receptor beta chain was found in a study of STAT5B mutations in CD4+ large granular lymphocyte leukemia. In the study overall: Among healthy donors, a particular HLA allele went with more CDR3 'QG' motifs.

Clones were sequenced by immunoSEQ multiplex PCR, and TCRdb holds only the in-frame ones, with some missing. Among fewer than 25,000 clones listed, about four fifths were seen once. Sequencing input: CD4+ T cells from blood buffy coats. The TCR was taken from a human donor in good health.

In DNA form, the CDR3 reads TGCGCCAGCAGCCCGTACCCGAAGAAGGACAACTATGGCTACACCTTC. Translated, it gives CASSPYPKKDNYGYTF. This chain joins TRBV4-1 and TRBJ1-2; D not certain. CDR1 MGHRA and CDR2 YSYEKL come from the germline V gene. The CDR3 is 16 residues long. The ends were cut back, 4 bases at V and 2 bases at J, with 17 bases in the middle.